These 26 T cell receptor beta chains share one sample of origin, sequenced in a study of shared clonotypes between healthy human individuals. Only in-frame clones appear in the TCRdb table, and some are missing; sequencing was by immunoSEQ multiplex PCR. Of some 2,500,000 clones listed, under 95% are singletons. The sequencing input was naive CD4+ T cells from PBMCs. Subset specified: CD45RA+ positively selected. These receptors were collected from a man in his late teens or twenties in good health. Some clones in this sample may be carry-over from other donors' samples.

This clone was seen only a few times. The chain employs TRBV4-1 and TRBJ1-5, with D possibly matching TRBD1 (6 bases). The CDR3 has 16 amino acids. Trimming removed 1 base at V and 0 bases at J, with 10 bases between. From germline, CDR1 is MGHRA and CDR2 YSYEKL. The CDR3 region has the DNA TGCGCCAGCAGCCAAGGTTGGGGGGCTAGCAATCAGCCCCAGCATTTT. Protein: CASSQGWGASNQPQHF.

This clone was seen only once. V and J are TRBV9 and TRBJ2-7; unclear D gene. V lost 2 bases to trimming and J lost 2 bases, with 14 bases between them. This CDR3 comprises 15 residues. Germline V gene sequence: CDR1 SGDLS, CDR2 YYNGEE. CDR3 in amino acids: CASSVGVPDPYEQYF. CDR3 sequence (DNA): TGTGCCAGCAGCGTTGGGGTCCCGGACCCCTACGAGCAGTACTTC.

A remark on this clone: Within the sample, other DNA sequences also encode this same CDR3. The genes are TRBV28 and TRBJ2-7; TRBD1 is a possible D gene (5 bases). This CDR3 has 14 residues. Between the trimmed V and J ends, which lost 6 bases and 1 base, there was a span of 13 bases. Germline V lookup: CDR1 MDHEN, CDR2 SYDVKM. The CDR3 reads CASSLTGGSYEQYF. The CDR3 DNA follows: TGTGCCAGCAGCCTAACAGGCGGTTCCTACGAGCAGTACTTC.

The chain uses TRBV21-1 and TRBJ2-5; no DNA check was done on the table's D call, TRBD2. TRBV21-1 has pseudogene status. The CDR3 consists of 18 residues. CDR3 in amino acids: CASSKTPSRASIGETQYF. The CDR3 nucleotides are TGTGCCAGCAGCAAAACTCCCTCGAGGGCTAGCATTGGGGAGACCCAGTACTTC.

Turning to this clone: A junction end diverges from the germline sequence, so it may reflect a read error. The chain employs TRBV30 and TRBJ1-6; D perhaps matches TRBD1 (5 bases). Germline CDR1 GTSNPN, CDR2 SVGIG (reference sequence). The CDR3 is 14 residues long. This CDR3 reads CAYTPGPNNSPLHF. The DNA for the CDR3 is TGCGCCTATACACCGGGACCAAATAATTCACCCCTCCACTTT.

This rearrangement joins TRBV9 to TRBJ1-2; TRBD1 agrees at 8 bases. The CDR3 runs to 17 residues. Germline loops: CDR1 SGDLS, CDR2 YYNGEE. V lost 3 bases and J lost 2; bases outside the gene matches: 12. The CDR3 is CASSGHPDRGGNYGYTF. The CDR3 DNA is TGTGCCAGCAGCGGACACCCCGACAGGGGAGGGAACTATGGCTACACCTTC.

The rearrangement uses TRBV28 and TRBJ1-5; a possible D gene is TRBD1 (5 bases). With 3 bases removed from V and 7 bases from J, the gap between germline ends came to 25 bases. Germline CDR1 and CDR2: MDHEN and SYDVKM. The CDR3 is made up of 18 amino acids. CDR3 DNA sequence: TGTGCCAGCAGTTTGGAGTTTCAGGGTTCAAGGGATTGGCAGCCCCAGCATTTT. Encoded protein: CASSLEFQGSRDWQPQHF.

J is TRBJ2-5 and V is TRBV7-3; 7 bases are shared with TRBD1. Germline trimming cut 5 bases from V and 3 bases from J; bases unmatched to any gene: 9. CDR3 length: 15 residues. Germline assignment: CDR1 SGHTA and CDR2 FQGTGA. CDR3 bases: TGTGCCAGCAGCCCCCCCGGGACAGTTAAAGAGACCCAGTACTTC. It encodes CASSPPGTVKETQYF.

Details on this clone: The sample holds other DNA sequences that translate to the same CDR3. This chain connects TRBV5-1 to TRBJ2-5; the match to TRBD2 covers 7 bases. The germline V gene encodes CDR1 SGHRS and CDR2 YFSETQ. V dropped 2 bases and J dropped 5; count of bases not matched to a gene: 6. The CDR3 sequence is 14 residues long. The CDR3 reads CASSLEGGVETQYF. CDR3 DNA: TGCGCCAGCAGCTTAGAGGGAGGGGTCGAGACCCAGTACTTC.

V gene TRBV25-1 combines with J gene TRBJ1-1; 7 bases are shared with TRBD1. The germline V gene encodes CDR1 MGHDK and CDR2 SYGVNS. The CDR3 extends over 17 amino acids. The V and J ends lost 6 bases and 5 bases, in that order; junction bases with no gene match: 18. The CDR3 loop reads CASSRRTGSILGTEAFF. The CDR3 nucleotides are TGTGCCAGCAGCCGAAGGACAGGTTCAATCCTGGGGACTGAAGCTTTCTTT. The full variable domain, in which reference TRBV25-1 and TRBJ1-1 provide the parts outside the CDR3, is EADIYQTPRYLVIGTGKKITLECSQTMGHDKMYWYQQDPGMELHLIHYSYGVNSTEKGDLSSESTVSRIRTEHFPLTLESARPSHTSQYLCASSRRTGSILGTEAFFGQGTRLTVV.

The chain carries TRBV30 and TRBJ1-1, with D perhaps matching TRBD1 (6 bases). Trimming stripped 2 bases from V and 6 bases from J, with 13 bases between. Germline CDR1 GTSNPN, CDR2 SVGIG (reference sequence). The CDR3 extends over 13 amino acids. DNA of the CDR3: TGTGCCTGGAGTCCCGACAGGTACGCTGAAGCTTTCTTT. Its translation: CAWSPDRYAEAFF.

This chain uses TRBV10-1 with TRBJ1-1; TRBD1 agrees at 7 bases. The CDR3 consists of 14 residues. CDR1 and CDR2 (germline): WNHNN, SYGVQD (reference sequence). The ends lost 5 bases at V and 1 base at J; junction bases unmatched: 4. CDR3 nucleotides: TGCGCCAGCAGTCCCCAGGGGGAGAACACTGAAGCTTTCTTT. This encodes CASSPQGENTEAFF.

The J gene is TRBJ2-5, the V gene TRBV18; TRBD2 agrees at 9 bases. Germline trimming cut 3 bases from V and 4 bases from J; bases unmatched to any gene: 3. In germline, CDR1 is KGHSH, CDR2 LQKENI. The CDR3 runs to 14 residues. DNA for the CDR3: TGTGCCAGCTCACCGTCTAGCGGGATAGAGACCCAGTACTTC. Protein product: CASSPSSGIETQYF.

The genes are TRBV5-1 and TRBJ1-4, with TRBD1 identical over 8 bases. CDR3 length: 14 amino acids. Germline CDR1 is SGHRS and CDR2 is YFSETQ. The J segment lost 5 bases and the V segment lost 6 bases, leaving 6 bases of the junction unmatched. The CDR3 region has the DNA TGCGCCAGCAAGGCACAGGGGGACAATGAAAAACTGTTTTTT. This encodes CASKAQGDNEKLFF.

This chain uses TRBV10-3 with TRBJ1-1, with TRBD1 identical over 8 bases. J gave up 0 bases and V 11 bases, and 5 bases lay outside the gene matches. Germline lookup yields CDR1 ENHRY and CDR2 SYGVKD. The CDR3 spans 13 residues. This chain's CDR3 is CAAGGRMNTEAFF. The CDR3 region has the DNA TGTGCCGCAGGGGGCCGGATGAACACTGAAGCTTTCTTT.

CDR3: CASKVSVGEQFF. CDR3 coding DNA: TGTGCCAGCAAAGTATCCGTGGGTGAGCAGTTCTTC. This chain uses TRBV28 with TRBJ2-1; unclear D gene. Deletions cut 7 bases from V and 9 bases from J, with 13 bases between. Germline V gene sequence: CDR1 MDHEN, CDR2 SYDVKM. CDR3 length equals 12 residues. Filled out from reference TRBV28 and TRBJ2-1, the complete variable domain reads DVKVTQSSRYLVKRTGEKVFLECVQDMDHENMFWYRQDPGLGLRLIYFSYDVKMKEKGDIPEGYSVSREKKERFSLILESASTNQTSMYLCASKVSVGEQFFGPGTRLTVL.

This rearrangement joins TRBV4-2 to TRBJ2-1, with D possibly being TRBD1 or TRBD2 (5 bases each). CDR1 is LGHNA, CDR2 YNFKEQ, per germline. The germline V and J ends were trimmed by 1 base and 6 bases, with 19 bases remaining between them. The length of the CDR3 is 17 residues. DNA for the CDR3: TGTGCCAGCAGCCAAGCACACCAGCGGACAACAGGCAATGAGCAGTTCTTC. This gives the protein CASSQAHQRTTGNEQFF.

The chain couples TRBV5-1 to TRBJ1-2, with D possibly matching TRBD1 (5 bases). In germline, CDR1 is SGHRS, CDR2 YFSETQ. V dropped 0 bases and J dropped 8 bases, with 14 bases sitting between them. The CDR3 sequence is 14 residues long. The CDR3 reads CASSLGGQGGGYTF. DNA for the CDR3: TGCGCCAGCAGCTTGGGGGGTCAGGGAGGCGGCTACACCTTC.

The rearrangement links TRBV5-1 to TRBJ2-1; D gene unclear. The CDR3 runs to 12 residues. The germline CDR1 and CDR2 sequences are SGHRS and YFSETQ. V shed 4 bases and J shed 9 bases, with 11 bases lying between them. The CDR3 DNA sequence: TGCGCCAGCAGCCCAAGGACCGGTGAGCAGTTCTTC. Translating it yields CASSPRTGEQFF.

The genes are TRBV6-5 and TRBJ2-1, with TRBD1 identical over 9 bases. This CDR3 comprises 15 residues. V lost 7 bases and J lost 0; bases outside the gene matches: 4. Germline assignment: CDR1 MNHEY and CDR2 SVGAGI. The CDR3 loop reads CASKSGQGSYNEQFF. In DNA, the CDR3 is TGTGCCAGCAAGTCGGGACAGGGCTCCTACAATGAGCAGTTCTTC.

This clone was recorded a few times. The sample has other DNA sequences that encode this CDR3 too. For the CDR3, the DNA is TGTGCCAGCAGTGAAAACAGGGCCTACGAGCAGTACTTC. Translated, it gives CASSENRAYEQYF. This chain joins TRBV6-1 and TRBJ2-7, with a weak D call TRBD1 (6 bases). This CDR3 region has 13 residues. V shed 2 bases and J shed 2 bases, with 7 bases lying between them. CDR1 is MNHNS and CDR2 is SASEGT in the germline V gene.

This chain uses TRBV6-6 with TRBJ2-7; maybe TRBD2 (6 bases). Germline loops: CDR1 MNHNY, CDR2 SVGAGI (reference sequence). V was pared by 6 bases and J by 6 bases, with 12 bases between. CDR3 size: 12 residues. The CDR3 protein is CASREGGTEQYF. The CDR3 bases are TGTGCCAGCAGAGAAGGCGGGACCGAGCAGTACTTC.

This chain uses TRBV5-1 with TRBJ2-7; 8 nucleotides agree with TRBD1. Germline CDR1 and CDR2: SGHRS and YFSETQ. This CDR3 comprises 14 residues. The trim removed 4 bases at V and 4 bases at J, leaving 7 bases unmatched. The CDR3 protein is CASSRTGILYEQYF. CDR3 nucleotides: TGCGCCAGCAGCAGGACAGGGATACTTTACGAGCAGTACTTC.

The rearrangement uses TRBV12-1 and TRBJ1-1. TRBV12-1 is listed as a pseudogene. The CDR3 is 18 amino acids. The CDR3 here is CASSFDMLTRLGNTEAFF. The CDR3 region has the DNA TGTGCCAGCAGCTTTGATATGCTAACTAGGCTGGGGAACACTGAAGCTTTCTTT.

The chain is built from TRBV6-5 and TRBJ2-3; D is perhaps TRBD1 or TRBD2 (5 bases each). This CDR3 has 12 amino acids. The V gene's germline CDR1 is MNHEY and CDR2 SVGAGI. Trimming took 2 bases from V and 6 from J, leaving 6 bases between them. The CDR3 sequence: CASSYEGDTQYF. For the CDR3, the DNA is TGTGCCAGCAGTTACGAGGGGGATACGCAGTATTTT.

The gene calls are TRBV18 and TRBJ1-2; 11 bases line up with TRBD1. The CDR3 is 19 amino acids. Germline-derived CDR1 and CDR2 are KGHSH and LQKENI. J gave up 1 base and V 1 base, and 11 bases lay outside the gene matches. This chain's CDR3 is CASSPRQGDRGANNYGYTF. The DNA of the CDR3 is TGTGCCAGCTCACCACGCCAAGGGGACAGGGGGGCGAATAACTATGGCTACACCTTC.